A single TCR beta chain is shown here with its context. The antigen remains undetermined. This sample was taken from a study of cytomegalovirus exposure and HLA in healthy donors. On the study more broadly: A preliminary data release comprised roughly 80 million unique TCRs obtained from HLA-typed donors.

General study findings and limits: Owing to their indistinguishability, certain V segments, notably TRBV6-2 and TRBV6-3, were excluded. The authors enumerated around 150 TCR beta chains as linked to cytomegalovirus.

CDR1 and CDR2 from the germline V gene are MDHEN and SYDVKM. The CDR3 extends over 15 amino acids. The V gene lost 2 bases and the J gene lost 2 bases, with 11 bases spanning the gap. Primers: 60 Vbeta forward and 13 Jbeta reverse. Measured with immunoSEQ multiplex PCR; TCRdb has only the in-frame clones, and not every one. The data contain about 170,000 clones, over 60% of them singletons. The chain has TRBV28 and TRBJ2-3; perhaps TRBD1 as D (5 bases). Sequencing used PBMCs. The TCR originated in a female donor in good health and CMV-seronegative. The CDR3 DNA follows: TGTGCCAGCAGTTTAGGTCGCAGGGACACAGATACGCAGTATTTT. Translation: CASSLGRRDTDTQYF.